This T cell receptor (beta chain) was sequenced in a study of T cells after yellow fever vaccination (dated by TCRdb to the late 2010s). Regarding the research as a whole: Libraries from fractions with low cell numbers were prepared with the SMART-Seq v4 Ultra Low Input RNA kit. Blood was collected at multiple timepoints before and after primary and secondary immunization, and bulk PBMC replicates and cell subsets were isolated. To follow T-cell clones before and after primary and booster YFV17D yellow fever vaccination, bulk TCR alpha and beta repertoires were sequenced over time. Two healthy male donors, one aged 18 to 30 and one aged 30 to 40 years, made up the cohort. What the research found in general, with its limitations: Most clones expanded after primary vaccination (about 96% of CD4 and over 80% of CD8) were re-detected after the booster, suggesting that broad memory maintenance occurred. Only a couple of donors were included in the study, so the extent to which the findings can be generalized is limited. Because abundant contaminating clonotypes from the bulk population could be contained in FACS-sorted repertoires, computational filtering was required. Compared with the primary T-cell response, the secondary T-cell response was weaker but faster, peaking on day 5 rather than day 15. A small fraction of clonotypes appeared in both the CD4 and CD8 compartments, likely as a result of convergent recombination.

As for this clonotype: The antigen it binds to is not known. No clone much larger than this one lies a single base away; base qualities are absent.

Via the germline V gene (reference sequence), CDR1 is MNHNY and CDR2 SVGAGI. The CDR3 has 14 amino acids, counting the end cysteine and phenylalanine. Only the CDR3 DNA stays, 42 bases, in frame from base 1. V lost 3 bases and J lost 3 bases; the stretch between them is 10 bases long. This specimen's treatment or condition label, interpreted: live attenuated yellow fever vaccine strain. At every blood-draw timepoint, two biological replicates of bulk PBMCs were collected. A standard Ficoll-Paque protocol was used to isolate PBMCs from peripheral blood. TriZol was used to extract RNA from bulk PBMCs, CD4 and CD8 fractions, and dextramer-positive and dextramer-negative fractions. Instrument on record: Illumina NovaSeq 6000. Synthesis of TCR cDNA relied on 5'RACE template switching, a step that introduced a universal primer site along with unique molecular identifiers. Priming for cDNA synthesis came from both the TCR alpha and TCR beta constant segments. Two PCR steps were used to amplify libraries, with sample barcodes and sequencing adapters being added in the second step. Sequencing of the libraries was done on either Illumina HiSeq 2500 (2x100 bp) or NovaSeq (2x150 bp). As for how the authors treated the data: MIGEC was used to demultiplex reads and collapse the reads into UMI consensus sequences, and MiXCR was used for V(D)J alignment. Vaccine-responding clonotypes were identified with edgeR using replicate PBMC samples, with FDR below 0.01 and a log2 fold change above 5 up to day 15 being required. Each bulk clonotype was labeled CD4 or CD8 based on which sequenced repertoire, CD4 or CD8, contained the clonotype at higher abundance. Starting from the raw public reads, TCRdb applied fastp trimming at Q25, assembled clones with MiXCR and retained in-frame beta chains. Every distinct CDR3 protein forms one entry, paired with its most common genes and DNA. The authors' filters were not applied to this entry. The sample records a few hundred thousand distinct CDR3 sequences, over 4% of which are singletons. The ten largest clones take up around 23% of the sample.

This material consisted of PBMCs, taken 5 days after the yellow fever booster vaccination. The TCR comes from a man in his late teens or twenties who received the YFV17D yellow fever vaccine. In this chain, TRBV6-6 is recombined with TRBJ2-3, with a tentative D gene TRBD2 over 6 matching bases. DNA sequence: TGTGCCAGCAGTTATAGGAGGGTGACAGATACGCAGTATTTT. Its protein reads: CASSYRRVTDTQYF.